The clone carrying this T cell receptor (beta chain) was picked up a small number of times. Its cognate antigen is unknown. After removal of 2 bases from V and 4 bases from J, the junction contained 12 bases not matched to a gene. The CDR3 consists of 17 residues. Germline lookup yields CDR1 SGHTA and CDR2 FQGNSA. These data originate in a study of T cell responses to AZD1222 COVID-19 vaccine. Profiled with immunoSEQ multiplex PCR; TCRdb holds only in-frame clones, not every one. This sample has roughly 120,000 clones, with 87% found just once. Notes on the study in general: Females outnumbered males among donors, who were mostly white British; clonal diversity was possibly underestimated.

The sequences come from peripheral blood, collected on day 0 of AZD1222 vaccination. The TCR sequence derives from an adult in good health. The genes are TRBV7-2 and TRBJ2-5; 8 nucleotides align to TRBD2. CDR3 sequence reads: CASSLKPSGPWGETQYF. In nucleotides, the CDR3 is TGTGCCAGCAGCTTAAAGCCTAGCGGGCCCTGGGGAGAGACCCAGTACTTC.